Presented here are 27 T cell receptor beta chains from one specimen sequenced in a study of T cells in Graves' hyperthyroidism and ophthalmopathy. Using RNA transcripts as the source, TCR beta CDR3 regions were amplified. When the TCR CDR3 underwent first-round RT-PCR, the HTBI primer set was used. TCRdb ran MiXCR on the multiplex PCR reads and lists one entry per CDR3 protein. The sample shows 600,000 to 850,000 distinct CDR3 sequences, over 15% of them seen only once. Specimen: blood. The receptors originated from a woman in her fifties or sixties with Graves' hyperthyroidism that later progressed to Graves' ophthalmopathy.

The chain combines TRBV5-1 with TRBJ2-3, with 8 bases aligning to TRBD2. CDR3 size: 16 residues. The V and J ends lost 0 bases and 1 base, in that order; junction bases with no gene match: 4. Germline CDR1 and CDR2: SGHRS and YFSETQ. CDR3: CASSLAWRGGTDTQYF. Here the CDR3 DNA reads TGCGCCAGCAGCTTGGCCTGGCGGGGGGGCACAGATACGCAGTATTTT.

This clonotype was found many times. This chain uses TRBV29-1 with TRBJ2-7; D remains unclear. The CDR3 has 10 residues. V was clipped by 4 bases and J by 4 bases, with 5 bases between them. Germline CDR1 SQVTM, CDR2 ANQGSEA. The CDR3 sequence: CSVVDYEQYF. The CDR3 DNA reads as TGCAGCGTTGTTGATTACGAGCAGTACTTC.

V usage is TRBV12-3 or TRBV12-4 and J usage is TRBJ1-2; TRBD1 might be the D (6 bases). CDR3 length: 13 amino acids. Trimming took off 6 bases at V and 4 bases at J, with 12 bases between the two ends. The CDR3 spells CASSRDKVYGYTF. CDR3 in DNA: TGTGCCAGCAGCAGGGACAAGGTCTATGGCTACACCTTC.

Concerning this clonotype: Because the CDR3's place on the DNA is in doubt, the DNA is left out and the CDR3 is given as listed by TCRdb. The chain employs TRBV29-1 and TRBJ2-1; the table gives TRBD1 as D, unverified against the DNA. The CDR3 has 14 residues if both end residues are counted. Germline assignment: CDR1 SQVTM and CDR2 ANQGSEA. CDR3 sequence: CSVASGTGRGEQLF.

This clonotype was counted many times. V is TRBV6-1 and J is TRBJ1-2; D is undetermined. V shed 5 bases and J shed 8 bases, with 12 bases lying between them. CDR3 length equals 12 residues. Germline loops: CDR1 MNHNS, CDR2 SASEGT. The CDR3 spells CASSPIDGGYTF. The CDR3 DNA reads as TGTGCCAGCAGTCCCATCGACGGCGGCTACACCTTC.

The chain couples TRBV4-1 to TRBJ1-2, with D maybe TRBD1 (5 bases). Looked up from germline, CDR1 is MGHRA and CDR2 is YSYEKL. V was cut by 4 bases and J by 4 bases, with 16 bases left in between. The CDR3 extends over 15 amino acids. This CDR3 is CASSRRLEGIYGYTF. For the CDR3, the DNA is TGCGCCAGCAGCCGTCGCTTAGAGGGGATCTATGGCTACACCTTC.

The CDR3 sequence is CSARDTGRPYEQYF. The CDR3 DNA reads as TGCAGTGCTAGAGATACCGGACGGCCCTACGAGCAGTACTTC. The chain links TRBV20-1 to TRBJ2-7; no clear D gene. Germline V gives CDR1 DFQATT, CDR2 SNEGSKA (reference sequence). Trimming took 0 bases from V and 2 from J, leaving 11 bases between them. CDR3 size: 14 residues.

This clonotype was seen ten or more times. The chain recombines TRBV12-3 or TRBV12-4 with TRBJ2-5, with D perhaps assigned TRBD1 or TRBD2 (5 bases each). The ends were cut back, 4 bases at V and 4 bases at J, with 10 bases in the middle. CDR3 length equals 13 residues. Here the CDR3 reads CASSSGTAETQYF. The CDR3 nucleotides read TGTGCCAGCAGTTCCGGGACGGCAGAGACCCAGTACTTC.

The genes are TRBV3-1 and TRBJ2-6, with D perhaps matching TRBD1 (5 bases). There are 19 residues in the CDR3. The V and J ends lost 0 bases and 0 bases respectively, with 15 bases between them. In germline, CDR1 is LGHDT, CDR2 YNNKEL (reference sequence). CDR3 amino acids: CASSQDFGRGASGANVLTF. CDR3 coding DNA: TGTGCCAGCAGCCAAGATTTTGGCCGTGGGGCCTCTGGGGCCAACGTCCTGACTTTC.

This sequence joins TRBV6-1 and TRBJ1-6; 9 nucleotides agree with TRBD1. Unmatched junction bases numbered 6, after V lost 4 bases and J lost 8 bases. The CDR3 covers 15 residues. CDR1 is MNHNS and CDR2 is SASEGT in the germline V gene. CDR3 nucleotide sequence: TGTGCCAGCAGTGCCCTCGACAGGGGGGATTCACCCCTCCACTTT. Translated: CASSALDRGDSPLHF.

This clonotype was seen a handful of times. The genes are TRBV6-1 and TRBJ1-2; a possible D gene is TRBD1 (5 bases). The CDR3 covers 16 residues. Germline loops: CDR1 MNHNS, CDR2 SASEGT. Deletions cut 2 bases from V and 4 bases from J, with 17 bases between. The CDR3 bases are TGTGCCAGCAGTGAATTTTCGGCAGGGCGCCGCTATGGCTACACCTTC. It is translated as CASSEFSAGRRYGYTF.

This clonotype was seen at least ten times. The rearrangement uses TRBV7-3 and TRBJ2-3; 8 bases fit TRBD2. Trimming cost V 2 bases and J 1 base; bases outside gene matches: 5. There are 16 residues in the CDR3. Germline V gives CDR1 SGHTA, CDR2 FQGTGA. The chain's CDR3 is CASSLGLAIGTDTQYF. As DNA, the CDR3 is TGTGCCAGCAGCTTAGGACTAGCAATAGGCACAGATACGCAGTATTTT.

The chain has TRBV5-1 and TRBJ1-2; D is uncertain. Germline values: CDR1 SGHRS, CDR2 YFSETQ. CDR3 length equals 13 residues. The V end was cut by 5 bases, the J end by 8 bases, with 16 bases between. The CDR3 protein is CASSYEGPGGYTF. CDR3 nucleotide sequence: TGCGCCAGCAGTTATGAAGGCCCGGGGGGCTACACCTTC.

This clonotype was detected many times. V and J are TRBV3-1 and TRBJ1-5; perhaps TRBD1 as D (6 bases). Germline CDR1 reads LGHDT; CDR2 reads YNNKEL (reference sequence). V lost 0 bases to trimming and J lost 6 bases, with 12 bases between them. CDR3 length: 15 amino acids. The CDR3 DNA reads TGTGCCAGCAGCCAAGATCTCGGACAGCCTCAGCCCCAGCATTTT. The encoded protein is CASSQDLGQPQPQHF.

The sample holds a few counts of this clonotype. The rearrangement links TRBV10-3 to TRBJ2-2; 12 nucleotides line up with TRBD2. CDR1 and CDR2 from the germline V gene are ENHRY and SYGVKD. This CDR3 has 15 residues. V gave up 6 bases and J gave up 3 bases; unmatched junction bases: 2. In nucleotides, the CDR3 is TGTGCCATCAGCAGGACTAGCGGGGACACCGGGGAGCTGTTTTTT. This gives the protein CAISRTSGDTGELFF.

This clonotype has ten or more counts. The chain recombines TRBV3-1 with TRBJ1-2; TRBD1 matches 8 bases. Per the germline V gene, CDR1 is LGHDT and CDR2 is YNNKEL (reference sequence). CDR3 length: 12 amino acids. With V trimmed by 4 bases and J by 7 bases, 2 bases remained unmatched. The CDR3 sequence is CASSLDRGGYTF. Here the CDR3 DNA reads TGTGCCAGCAGCCTCGACAGGGGTGGCTACACCTTC.

This clonotype was detected many times. The chain recombines TRBV12-3 or TRBV12-4 with TRBJ1-4; D gene uncertain. Trimming took off 6 bases at V and 0 bases at J, with 14 bases between the two ends. This CDR3 comprises 16 residues. CDR3 protein: CASRNFGESTNEKLFF. Here the CDR3 DNA reads TGTGCCAGCAGAAACTTTGGGGAGTCAACTAATGAAAAACTGTTTTTT.

J is TRBJ2-1 and V is TRBV5-1; 9 nucleotides agree with TRBD1. There are 18 residues in the CDR3. V shed 5 bases, J shed 4 bases, and the junction held 16 bases outside the gene matches. Germline CDR1 is SGHRS and CDR2 is YFSETQ. DNA for the CDR3: TGCGCCAGCAGTTCCGGGACAGGGATGATCAGGGAATACAATGAGCAGTTCTTC. Its translation is CASSSGTGMIREYNEQFF.

This clonotype was detected only a few times. V usage is TRBV29-1 and J usage is TRBJ2-7, with a possible D match to TRBD1 (6 bases). Trimming removed 7 bases at V and 1 base at J, with 14 bases between. CDR3 length equals 13 residues. Germline CDR1 is SQVTM and CDR2 is ANQGSEA. The CDR3 sequence: CSATGFGSYEQYF. CDR3 DNA: TGCAGCGCCACAGGGTTCGGGTCCTACGAGCAGTACTTC.

A note on this clonotype: This could be a read error, since a much larger clone is one nucleotide away. V usage is TRBV3-1 and J usage is TRBJ2-2, with a possible D match to TRBD2 (6 bases). Germline-derived CDR1 and CDR2 are LGHDT and YNNKEL (reference sequence). This CDR3 has 15 amino acids. The CDR3 sequence is CVSSQFSGDTGELFF. CDR3 nucleotides: TGTGTCAGCAGCCAATTTTCGGGGGACACCGGGGAGCTGTTTTTT.

This clonotype was recorded at least ten times. This sequence joins TRBV20-1 and TRBJ2-6; a weak D match, TRBD1 (6 bases). V lost 0 bases to trimming and J lost 2 bases, with 29 bases between them. Germline V lookup: CDR1 DFQATT, CDR2 SNEGSKA (reference sequence). This CDR3 has 22 amino acids. CDR3 sequence: CSARDTSVGQRSFIPGANVLTF. The CDR3 nucleotides read TGCAGTGCTAGAGATACGTCTGTTGGACAGCGGTCGTTCATCCCTGGGGCCAACGTCCTGACTTTC.

The chain is built from TRBV9 and TRBJ1-1; tentative D call: TRBD1 (5 bases). This CDR3 has 15 residues. The germline V gene encodes CDR1 SGDLS and CDR2 YYNGEE. Trimming removed 3 bases at V and 0 bases at J, with 12 bases between. In nucleotides, the CDR3 is TGTGCCAGCAGCGGGGGGGGGGAGGTGAACACTGAAGCTTTCTTT. The encoded protein is CASSGGGEVNTEAFF.

This clonotype was detected only once. A much larger clonotype is one base distant, so this may be a read error. For the CDR3, the DNA is TGCAGTGCTAGAGGGCAGCCCACCTACGAGCAGCACTTC. Protein: CSARGQPTYEQHF. This chain uses TRBV20-1 with TRBJ2-7; D remains unclear. CDR3 size: 13 residues. Germline V gives CDR1 DFQATT, CDR2 SNEGSKA (reference sequence).

The chain combines TRBV7-2 with TRBJ2-7; D is undetermined. CDR1 is SGHTA and CDR2 is FQGNSA in the germline V gene. The CDR3 is made up of 14 amino acids. The germline V and J ends were trimmed by 5 bases and 2 bases, with 13 bases remaining between them. The CDR3 DNA sequence: TGTGCCAGCAGCCCGTATGGGCAGCCCTACGAGCAGTACTTC. It is translated as CASSPYGQPYEQYF.

The CDR3 coding sequence is TGTGCCAGCGCCTCCCGGGACTCTGGAAACACCATATATTTT. Residues: CASASRDSGNTIYF. V and J are TRBV13 and TRBJ1-3, with D uncertain. The length of the CDR3 is 14 residues. Germline V gives CDR1 PRHDT, CDR2 FYEKMQ (reference sequence). With 8 bases removed from V and 0 bases from J, the gap between germline ends came to 11 bases. Full variable domain (remainder filled in from reference TRBV13 and TRBJ1-3): AAGVIQSPRHLIKEKRETATLKCYPIPRHDTVYWYQQGPGQDPQFLISFYEKMQSDKGSIPDRFSAQQFSDYHSELNMSSLELGDSALYFCASASRDSGNTIYFGEGSWLTVV.

The V call is TRBV12-3 or TRBV12-4, the J call TRBJ2-3, with 7 bases aligning to TRBD1. V trimming: 3 bases; J trimming: 7 bases; junction bases outside the gene matches: 7. The CDR3 has 14 residues. CDR3 sequence (DNA): TGTGCCAGCAGTTTCGACAGGGTCGGGAATACGCAGTATTTT. Translated: CASSFDRVGNTQYF.

The chain links TRBV2 to TRBJ1-1; D is ambiguous. V gave up 0 bases and J gave up 0 bases, with 11 bases separating them. CDR3 size: 16 residues. The germline gives CDR1 SNHLY, CDR2 FYNNEI. The CDR3 DNA is TGTGCCAGCAGTGAAGCGCTCGGGGTCCTGAACACTGAAGCTTTCTTT. It is translated as CASSEALGVLNTEAFF.